The clone carrying this TCR beta chain is a singleton in its sample. Its antigen remains unknown. The data derive from a study of neoadjuvant anti-PD-1 for oral cavity cancer. Background on the study: Patients without progression got a fourth dose around day 43.

Overall study findings and caveats: Pretreatment Treg/Th17 ratio correlated inversely with post-treatment tumor clonality. Each response group had just a few patients in TCR analyses.

Sequencing was performed with immunoSEQ multiplex PCR; in TCRdb, only in-frame clones are kept and a portion is missing. The sample holds some 10,000 clones; 50% to 70% are singletons and the top ten take 6.5% to 9.5%. Time point here: after neoadjuvant nivolumab, at surgical resection. The patients had HPV-negative, locally advanced oral cavity squamous cell carcinoma. Specimen: tumor tissue, collected after nivolumab (anti-PD-1) treatment. This TCR was sampled from a person between 40 and 85 years old with oral cavity squamous cell carcinoma.

CDR3 protein: CASGGTSGRSVINEQFF. DNA of the CDR3: TGCGCCAGCGGAGGGACTAGCGGGAGAAGTGTGATCAATGAGCAGTTCTTC. The J gene is TRBJ2-1, the V gene TRBV5-1; 14 nucleotides agree with TRBD2. The CDR3 length is 17 residues. The V and J ends lost 7 bases and 6 bases, in that order; junction bases with no gene match: 12. CDR1 and CDR2 from the germline V gene are SGHRS and YFSETQ.